This TCR beta chain was documented in a study of response to subunit inactivated influenza vaccine. One entry per CDR3 protein results from TCRdb running MiXCR on the RT-PCR reads. The sample consists of around 710,000 distinct CDR3 sequences, approximately 15% of them appearing once. Germline CDR1 is SGHTA and CDR2 is FQGNSA. Between the trimmed V and J ends, which lost 5 bases and 2 bases, there was a span of 11 bases. The CDR3 loop spans 14 amino acids. This clonotype was picked up a small number of times. V and J are TRBV7-2 and TRBJ2-3; D uncertain. The sequenced sample was PBMCs from blood, obtained roughly 2 weeks before vaccination. This sequence was found in a man aged 45-65 years who received an inactivated influenza vaccine. The CDR3 spells CASSPVNPTDTQYF. The DNA for the CDR3 is TGTGCCAGCAGCCCCGTAAATCCCACAGATACGCAGTATTTT. Supplemented by reference TRBV7-2 and TRBJ2-3, the full variable domain reads GAGVSQSPSNKVTEKGKDVELRCDPISGHTALYWYRQSLGQGLEFLIYFQGNSAPDKSGLPSDRFSAERTGGSVSTLTIQRTQQEDSAVYLCASSPVNPTDTQYFGPGTRLTVL.